This TCR beta chain was profiled in a study of T cell responses to AZD1222 COVID-19 vaccine. Study overall: Recipients boosted at about 4 weeks or about 12 weeks are pooled.

As to this clone: The antigen is undetermined. The sample has other DNA sequences that encode this CDR3 too.

The assay was immunoSEQ multiplex PCR, and TCRdb's table has in-frame clones only and misses some. The table has 100,000 to 150,000 clones, 85% to 90% seen once. General observations from the study: Baseline serology detected seropositivity in only six AZD1222 recipients. Two AZD1222 administrations were followed by greater Spike-specific TCR breadth and depth. Close to half of all spike-specific TCRs reportedly target regions of the variants that are unmutated.

Germline CDR1 ENHRY, CDR2 SYGVKD. The J segment lost 6 bases and the V segment lost 2 bases, leaving 9 bases of the junction unmatched. The CDR3 contains 16 residues. The receptor was isolated from an adult in good health. V usage is TRBV10-3 and J usage is TRBJ2-7; 11 bases are shared with TRBD1. Material: peripheral blood, obtained on day 0 of AZD1222 vaccination. CDR3: CAISEPSGTGGGEQYF. CDR3 DNA: TGTGCCATCAGTGAGCCTTCCGGGACAGGGGGAGGCGAGCAGTACTTC.